The entry below describes one T cell receptor (beta chain). Its antigen is not identified. Sequence at one end of the junction differs from germline and may be a read error. This sample stems from a study of early T cells in non-severe SARS-CoV-2 infection. For the study at large: From unsorted whole blood, bulk RNA was sequenced, and the chains remained unpaired. Study-level findings and limits: Anti-spike CD8 responses were favored by VDJdb matching, which missed private and CD4 specificities.

In the library, individual cDNA molecules carried attached unique molecular identifiers. In TCRdb, the 5' RACE reads were re-called with MiXCR into one record per CDR3 protein. Among approximately 71,000 distinct CDR3 sequences, roughly 13% were seen once, and the ten largest hold more than 13%. In germline, CDR1 is SGHRS, CDR2 YFSETQ. The CDR3 loop spans 14 amino acids. Sequenced: whole blood. This chain connects TRBV5-1 to TRBJ1-5; 9 bases fit TRBD1. This receptor was taken from an adult who was a healthcare worker with PCR-confirmed SARS-CoV-2 infection or an uninfected control (not recorded which). CDR3: CASRPTGGNQLQHF. In DNA, the CDR3 is TGCGCCAGCAGACCGACAGGGGGGAATCAGCTCCAGCATTTT. The full variable domain, its missing parts supplied by reference TRBV5-1 and TRBJ1-5, is KAGVTQTPRYLIKTRGQQVTLSCSPISGHRSVSWYQQTPGQGLQFLFEYFSETQRNKGNFPGRFSGRQFSNSRSEMNVSTLELGDSALYLCASRPTGGNQLQHFGDGTRLSIL.